The 10 T cell receptor beta chains reported below all come from one sample, sequenced in a study of T cell responses to AZD1222 COVID-19 vaccine. This table comes from immunoSEQ multiplex PCR, and its TCRdb copy is limited to in-frame clones, with some not included. The data contain roughly 140,000 clones, about 92% of them seen just once; the ten biggest clones take up approximately 12%. This specimen was peripheral blood, taken after recovery from COVID-19. The source is an adult who had recovered from COVID-19.

The gene calls are TRBV7-9 and TRBJ2-7; a weak D match, TRBD2 (5 bases). Germline CDR1 is SEHNR and CDR2 is FQNEAQ (reference sequence). V lost 1 base to trimming and J lost 3 bases, with 10 bases between them. This CDR3 comprises 14 residues. The CDR3 region is CASSLEAGNYEQYF. CDR3 DNA: TGTGCCAGCAGCTTAGAGGCGGGTAACTACGAGCAGTACTTC.

V gene TRBV6-5 combines with J gene TRBJ1-5; D unresolved. Trimming stripped 5 bases from V and 0 bases from J, with 11 bases between. Per germline, CDR1 MNHEY and CDR2 SVGAGI. The CDR3 has 15 amino acids. The CDR3 protein is CASSPPQVSNQPQHF. Here the CDR3 DNA reads TGTGCCAGCAGTCCCCCCCAAGTTAGCAATCAGCCCCAGCATTTT.

The chain carries TRBV28 and TRBJ1-4; a weak D match, TRBD1 (5 bases). CDR3 length equals 17 residues. Trimming pared 5 bases from V and 6 bases from J, leaving 22 bases between. The germline V gene has CDR1 MDHEN and CDR2 SYDVKM. Here the CDR3 DNA reads TGTGCCAGCAGTCCAATCATGTGGGGACGGGGGGATGAAAAACTGTTTTTT. It specifies CASSPIMWGRGDEKLFF.

This CDR3 is CASRDSHNEQFF. Here the CDR3 DNA reads TGTGCCAGCCGGGACTCGCACAATGAGCAGTTCTTC. V and J are TRBV27 and TRBJ2-1, with D possibly TRBD2 on 6 matching bases. The CDR3 loop spans 12 amino acids. The V and J ends lost 8 bases and 5 bases respectively, with 10 bases between them. Germline V gene data show CDR1 as MNHEY and CDR2 as SMNVEV (reference sequence).

The sample holds a few counts of this clone. CDR3 sequence: CASSPAGSDTQYF. As DNA, the CDR3 is TGCGCCAGCAGCCCGGCAGGGTCAGATACGCAGTATTTT. V gene TRBV5-1 combines with J gene TRBJ2-3; maybe TRBD1 (5 bases). Looked up from germline, CDR1 is SGHRS and CDR2 is YFSETQ. V shed 4 bases and J shed 4 bases, with 10 bases lying between them. The CDR3 extends over 13 amino acids.

The chain recombines TRBV28 with TRBJ2-2, with a possible D match to TRBD1 (6 bases). CDR1 and CDR2 from the germline V gene are MDHEN and SYDVKM. The CDR3 is 11 amino acids. The CDR3 region has the DNA TGTGCGTCCCAGGGGACCGGGGAGCTGTTTTTT. It translates to CASQGTGELFF.

The chain uses TRBV4-2 and TRBJ1-5; weak D call: TRBD1 (5 bases). The CDR3 contains 15 residues. From germline, CDR1 is LGHNA and CDR2 YNFKEQ. V dropped 1 base and J dropped 2 bases, with 9 bases sitting between them. CDR3 nucleotides: TGTGCCAGCAGCCAAGGGGTGGGGGGCAATCAGCCCCAGCATTTT. It codes for CASSQGVGGNQPQHF.

The gene calls are TRBV28 and TRBJ2-3; the match to TRBD2 covers 7 bases. The CDR3 is 15 residues long. The germline gives CDR1 MDHEN, CDR2 SYDVKM. V was pared by 1 base and J by 5 bases, with 6 bases of the junction left unmatched. The CDR3, as DNA: TGTGCCAGCAGTTTATTGGCGGGGGAGGGAGATACGCAGTATTTT. It encodes CASSLLAGEGDTQYF.

The chain recombines TRBV5-1 with TRBJ1-1; 12 bases map to TRBD1. Germline V CDR1 and CDR2: SGHRS, YFSETQ. With 8 bases clipped from V and 1 base from J, the junction kept 3 bases outside the gene matches. The CDR3 spans 14 residues. CDR3 DNA: TGCGCCAGTGGGACAGGGGGCCCGAACACTGAAGCTTTCTTT. Translated, it gives CASGTGGPNTEAFF.

The V call is TRBV10-3, the J call TRBJ1-6; D unresolved. The CDR3 has 13 residues. V shed 10 bases and J shed 5 bases, with 12 bases lying between them. Germline loops: CDR1 ENHRY, CDR2 SYGVKD. CDR3 sequence (DNA): TGTGCCAGCCGAGCGTCCAATAATTCACCCCTCCACTTT. It encodes CASRASNNSPLHF.